The 3 T cell receptor beta chains below all came from one sample that was sequenced in a study of shared clonotypes between healthy human individuals. Repertoires were generated with immunoSEQ multiplex PCR, while TCRdb's copy carries only in-frame clones and drops some. The sample gives about 480,000 clones, around 79% of which show up once; 13% is in the top ten. Sequenced material: PBMCs. Receptor source: a woman between 35 and 50 years old in good health. Some clones in this sample may be carry-over from other donors' samples.

This clone was seen a handful of times. The chain recombines TRBV30 with TRBJ1-5; no definite D call. The germline gives CDR1 GTSNPN, CDR2 SVGIG (reference sequence). V lost 0 bases and J lost 5, with 8 bases in between. The CDR3 spans 13 residues. For the CDR3, the DNA is TGTGCCTGGAGTGTGAATAGTGATCAGCCCCAGCATTTT. Protein product: CAWSVNSDQPQHF.

The chain has TRBV6-5 and TRBJ2-7, with 7 bases lining up with TRBD1. The V segment lost 6 bases and the J segment 6 bases; nucleotides outside the gene matches: 11. Germline V gives CDR1 MNHEY, CDR2 SVGAGI. The CDR3 extends over 14 amino acids. This chain's CDR3 is CASRPAGTAIEQYF. DNA for the CDR3: TGTGCCAGCAGGCCCGCCGGGACAGCCATCGAGCAGTACTTC.

The V call is TRBV18, the J call TRBJ2-5; 8 bases are a match to TRBD2. With V trimmed by 3 bases and J by 3 bases, 3 bases remained unmatched. Germline lookup yields CDR1 KGHSH and CDR2 LQKENI. There are 14 residues in the CDR3. This chain's CDR3 is CASSPQLAEETQYF. The CDR3 region has the DNA TGTGCCAGCTCACCCCAACTAGCGGAAGAGACCCAGTACTTC.